A selection of T cell receptor beta chains follows, all from one sample in a study of shared T cell receptors in the human thymus. TCRdb's table, derived via immunoSEQ multiplex PCR, lists solely in-frame clones and lacks some. The table lists just under 550,000 clones, approximately 78% of them singletons. The data were also submitted as part of a second study, on human thymus T cells.

Specimen: thymocytes. All receptors derive from a boy under two years old with a congenital heart defect. Each CDR3 is given with its conserved first and last residue. The D gene is left open where the match is weak. Clone size, where shown, is once, few, many, or a class for clones that have expanded.

TRBJ2-7	TRBD1	NA	TRBV12-5	TGTGCTAGTGGTCCACGACAGGGTCCCTACGAGCAGTACTTC	CASGPRQGPYEQYF
TRBJ1-5	TRBD1	NA	TRBV28	TGTGCCAGCAGACCAGGGGGCTCAGGCAATCAGCCCCAGCATTTT	CASRPGGSGNQPQHF
TRBJ2-7	TRBD1	NA	TRBV5-1	TGCGCCAGCAGCAGCGGTAAGACAGGGGACTCCTACGAGCAGTACTTC	CASSSGKTGDSYEQYF
TRBJ2-5	NA	NA	TRBV18	TGTGCCAGCTCTCACGACAGGGAGACCCAGTACTTC	CASSHDRETQYF
TRBJ2-7	NA	NA	TRBV5-1	TGCGCCAGCAGCTCCAAAAACAGGGACGAGCAGTACTTC	CASSSKNRDEQYF
TRBJ2-3	NA	once	TRBV10-3	TGTGCCATCAGCCATGACCGCGGGTTAGGGACAGATACGCAGTATTTT	CAISHDRGLGTDTQYF
TRBJ1-1	NA	NA	TRBV7-3	TGTGCCAGCAGCTTAGGGCCAGAGATCACTGAAGCTTTCTTT	CASSLGPEITEAFF
TRBJ1-3	NA	NA	TRBV6-7	TGTGCCAGCAGCCCGGGGTATCCGGGTCGAAACACCATATATTTT	CASSPGYPGRNTIYF
TRBJ2-1	NA	NA	TRBV20-1	TGCAGTGCTAAGCGGGCATACGAGCAGTTCTTC	CSAKRAYEQFF
TRBJ2-2	NA	NA	TRBV11-2	TGTGCCAGCAGAATCTCACGGGGTCGCCACCCCAACACCGGGGAGCTGTTTTTT	CASRISRGRHPNTGELFF
TRBJ1-5	TRBD1	NA	TRBV19	TGTGCCAGTAGCCAGGGGGCAGATCAGCCCCAGCATTTT	CASSQGADQPQHF
TRBJ1-2	TRBD1	NA	TRBV6-1	TGTGCCAGCAGGAGGTTCAGGGGGCCTGGCTACACCTTC	CASRRFRGPGYTF
TRBJ1-4	TRBD1	once	TRBV5-1	TGCGCCAGCAGCCTGACAGGGACTAATGAAAAACTGTTTTTT	CASSLTGTNEKLFF
TRBJ2-2	TRBD2	NA	TRBV27	TGTGCCAGCAGCGGGGGGACTAGCGGGAGCCCCACCGGGGAGCTGTTTTTT	CASSGGTSGSPTGELFF
TRBJ2-3	NA	NA	TRBV2	TGTGCCAGCAGGGGCGCAGATACGCAGTATTTT	CASRGADTQYF
TRBJ2-7	NA	NA	TRBV28	TGTGCCCCACAGGGGGGATTGTTGCGGGAGAGCCCCTACGAGCAGTACTTC	CAPQGGLLRESPYEQYF
TRBJ2-7	TRBD2	NA	TRBV6-5	TGTGCCAGCGCCCGGCCTAGCGGGAGTTATGAGCAGTACTTC	CASARPSGSYEQYF
TRBJ1-1	NA	NA	TRBV13	TGTGCCAGCAGCCTCCCCCGGTGTGAAGCTTTCTTT	CASSLPRCEAFF
TRBJ2-1	TRBD2	NA	TRBV5-4	TGTGCCAGCAAGGGACTAGCGCGGGATGAGCAGTTCTTC	CASKGLARDEQFF
TRBJ2-7	TRBD2	NA	TRBV7-9	TGTGCCAGCAGCTTAGTAAAGCTAGCGGGGTACGAGCAGTACTTC	CASSLVKLAGYEQYF
TRBJ2-5	NA	few	TRBV7-7	TGTGCCAGCAGCTTAGGGGCAGGTCAAGAGACCCAGTACTTC	CASSLGAGQETQYF
TRBJ2-7	TRBD1	NA	TRBV5-5	TGTGCCAGCACTACGACAGGGAGCTACGAGCAGTACTTC	CASTTTGSYEQYF
TRBJ2-5	NA	NA	TRBV14	TGTGCCAGCAGCCAAGACTTATTGGCAGGCCAAGAGACCCAGTACTTC	CASSQDLLAGQETQYF
TRBJ2-1	NA	NA	TRBV7-9	TGTGCCAGCACCGGGGACGGGGAGGAAAACTACAATGAGCAGTTCTTC	CASTGDGEENYNEQFF
TRBJ2-7	NA	NA	TRBV21-1	TGTGCCAGCACCAAGCGGGGGGCCTACGAGCAGTACTTC	CASTKRGAYEQYF
TRBJ2-5	NA	NA	TRBV27	TGTGCCAGCCCCCCTCCCGCCGGGGGGCTAGGGGAGACCCAGTACTTC	CASPPPAGGLGETQYF
TRBJ1-4	TRBD1	NA	TRBV11-1	TGTGCCAGCAGCCCGGACAGGGGGACGACTAATGAAAAACTGTTTTTT	CASSPDRGTTNEKLFF
TRBJ1-5	NA	NA	TRBV4-3	TGCGCCAGCAGCCAATGGGCCCATAAGGTCCAGCCCCAGCATTTT	CASSQWAHKVQPQHF
TRBJ2-7	NA	NA	TRBV11-2	TGTGCCAGCAGCCCGCGGGGTCAGGGGACGGTTCTAGCGGTCTACGAGCAGTACTTC	CASSPRGQGTVLAVYEQYF
TRBJ2-7	NA	NA	TRBV7-9	TGTGCCAGCAGCTTAGAGACTGTCAGCTCCTACGAGCAGTACTTC	CASSLETVSSYEQYF
TRBJ1-4	NA	NA	TRBV27	TGTGCCAGCACCCGATCATCGGCAACTAATGAAAAACTGTTTTTT	CASTRSSATNEKLFF
TRBJ2-7	TRBD2	NA	TRBV4-1	TGCGCCAGCAGCCAGGTGACTAGCGGGAGGACCTACGAGCAGTACTTC	CASSQVTSGRTYEQYF
TRBJ2-2	NA	NA	TRBV13	TGTGCCAGCAGCGCATCCCGGGGTGGTACCGGGGAGCTGTTTTTT	CASSASRGGTGELFF
TRBJ2-1	TRBD2	NA	TRBV4-1	TGCGCCAGCAGCCAAGGCATTGGCGGGAGTTTTTACCATGAGCAGTTCTTC	CASSQGIGGSFYHEQFF
TRBJ2-1	TRBD1	NA	TRBV29-1	TGCAGCGTTGAAGCTCGGGACAGGGAGGATGAGCAGTTCTTC	CSVEARDREDEQFF
TRBJ2-6	TRBD1	NA	TRBV5-1	TGCGCCAGCAGCCCGGGACAGGACAACGGTTCTGGGGCCAACGTCCTGACTTTC	CASSPGQDNGSGANVLTF
TRBJ2-7	TRBD2	NA	TRBV14	TGTGCCAGCAGCCAAGAAGGGGGACTAGCGGGGGCCTACGAGCAGTACTTC	CASSQEGGLAGAYEQYF
TRBJ1-2	TRBD1	NA	TRBV5-4	TGTGCCAGCAGCTTGTTTGGGACAGGGGGCTCTGGCTACACCTTC	CASSLFGTGGSGYTF
TRBJ2-2	TRBD2	NA	TRBV5-4	TGTGCCAGCAGCCCCTTAGCGGGATGGACCGGGGAGCTGTTTTTT	CASSPLAGWTGELFF
TRBJ2-2	TRBD2	NA	TRBV7-3	TGTGCCAGCAGCTTAACGTGGAGCGGGAGCACCGGGGAGCTGTTTTTT	CASSLTWSGSTGELFF
TRBJ1-2	NA	once	TRBV27	TGTGCCAGCAGTTTGGGGGGGGCGGATGGCTACACCTTC	CASSLGGADGYTF